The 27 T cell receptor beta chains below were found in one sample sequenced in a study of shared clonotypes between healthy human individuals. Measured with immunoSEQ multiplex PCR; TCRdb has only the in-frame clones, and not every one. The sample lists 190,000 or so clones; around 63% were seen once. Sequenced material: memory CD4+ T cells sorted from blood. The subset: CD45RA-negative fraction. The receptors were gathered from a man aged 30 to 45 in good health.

The CDR3 bases are TGTGCCAGCAGCTTAGCGCCCGTCGGGGGACGCACCGGGGAGCTGTTTTTT. Translating gives CASSLAPVGGRTGELFF. This chain uses TRBV7-2 with TRBJ2-2, with D perhaps matching TRBD2 (6 bases). The ends were cut back, 0 bases at V and 4 bases at J, with 15 bases in the middle. CDR3 length: 17 amino acids. Looked up from germline, CDR1 is SGHTA and CDR2 is FQGNSA.

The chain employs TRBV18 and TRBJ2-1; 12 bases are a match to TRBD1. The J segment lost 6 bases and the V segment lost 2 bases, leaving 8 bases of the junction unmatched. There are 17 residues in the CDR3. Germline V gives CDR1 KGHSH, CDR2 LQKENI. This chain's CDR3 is CASSPIPGQGAGNEQFF. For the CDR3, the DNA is TGTGCCAGCTCACCAATACCGGGACAGGGGGCGGGCAATGAGCAGTTCTTC.

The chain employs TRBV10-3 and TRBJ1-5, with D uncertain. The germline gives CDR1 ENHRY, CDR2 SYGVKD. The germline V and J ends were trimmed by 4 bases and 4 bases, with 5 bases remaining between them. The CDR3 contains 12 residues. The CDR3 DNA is TGTGCCATCAGTGCCACGAATCAGCCCCAGCATTTT. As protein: CAISATNQPQHF.

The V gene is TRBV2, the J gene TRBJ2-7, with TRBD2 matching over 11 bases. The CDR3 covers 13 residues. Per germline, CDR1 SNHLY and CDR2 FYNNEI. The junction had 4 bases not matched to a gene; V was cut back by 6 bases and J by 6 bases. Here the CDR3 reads CASRLAGVSEQYF. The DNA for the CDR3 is TGTGCCAGCAGACTAGCGGGAGTATCCGAGCAGTACTTC.

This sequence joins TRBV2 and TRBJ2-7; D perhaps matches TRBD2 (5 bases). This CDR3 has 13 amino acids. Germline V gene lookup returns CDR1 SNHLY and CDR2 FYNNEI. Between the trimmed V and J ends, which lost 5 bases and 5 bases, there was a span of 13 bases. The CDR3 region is CASSLALADEQYF. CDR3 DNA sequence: TGTGCCAGCAGTTTAGCGCTAGCCGACGAGCAGTACTTC.

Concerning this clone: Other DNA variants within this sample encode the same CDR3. The CDR3 DNA follows: TGCGCCAGCAGTGAGTCTTTGGGTTCCTACGAGCAGTACTTC. Translation: CASSESLGSYEQYF. The V and J genes are TRBV10-1 and TRBJ2-7, with D uncertain. Germline loops: CDR1 WNHNN, CDR2 SYGVQD (reference sequence). This CDR3 spans 14 amino acids. The V and J ends lost 0 bases and 1 base respectively, with 7 bases between them.

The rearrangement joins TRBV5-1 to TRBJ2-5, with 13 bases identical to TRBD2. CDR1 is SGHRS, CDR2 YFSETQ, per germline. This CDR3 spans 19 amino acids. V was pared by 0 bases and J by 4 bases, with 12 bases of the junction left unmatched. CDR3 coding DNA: TGCGCCAGCAGCTTGGCGCGGGGACTAGCGGGACCCAACGGAGAGACCCAGTACTTC. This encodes CASSLARGLAGPNGETQYF.

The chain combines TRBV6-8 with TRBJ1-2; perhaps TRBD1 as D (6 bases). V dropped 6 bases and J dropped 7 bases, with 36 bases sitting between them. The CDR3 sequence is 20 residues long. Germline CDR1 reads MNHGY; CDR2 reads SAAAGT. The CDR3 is CASRTHRAGVSQAGTRGYTF. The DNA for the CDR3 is TGTGCCAGCAGAACACACAGGGCAGGAGTTTCTCAAGCTGGTACTCGTGGCTACACCTTC.

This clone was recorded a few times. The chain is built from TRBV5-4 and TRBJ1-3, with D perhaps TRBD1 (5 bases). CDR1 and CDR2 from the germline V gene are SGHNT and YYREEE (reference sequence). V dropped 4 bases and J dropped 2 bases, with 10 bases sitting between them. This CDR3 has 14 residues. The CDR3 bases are TGTGCCAGCAGCCCGGGGGGTGCTGGAAACACCATATATTTT. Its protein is CASSPGGAGNTIYF. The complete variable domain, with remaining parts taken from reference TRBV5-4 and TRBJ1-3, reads ETGVTQSPTHLIKTRGQQVTLRCSSQSGHNTVSWYQQALGQGPQFIFQYYREEENGRGNFPPRFSGLQFPNYSSELNVNALELDDSALYLCASSPGGAGNTIYFGEGSWLTVV.

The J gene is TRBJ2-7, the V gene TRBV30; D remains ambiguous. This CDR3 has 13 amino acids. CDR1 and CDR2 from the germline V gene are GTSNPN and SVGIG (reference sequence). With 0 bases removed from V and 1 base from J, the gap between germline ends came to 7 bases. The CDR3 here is CAWSVSGSYEQYF. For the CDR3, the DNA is TGTGCCTGGAGTGTGTCTGGATCCTACGAGCAGTACTTC.

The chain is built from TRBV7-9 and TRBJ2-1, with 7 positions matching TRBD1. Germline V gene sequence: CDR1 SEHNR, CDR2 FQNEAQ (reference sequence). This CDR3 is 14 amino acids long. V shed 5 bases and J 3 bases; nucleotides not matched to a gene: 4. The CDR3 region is CASSLGQDYNEQFF. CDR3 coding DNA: TGTGCCAGCAGCCTAGGACAGGACTACAATGAGCAGTTCTTC.

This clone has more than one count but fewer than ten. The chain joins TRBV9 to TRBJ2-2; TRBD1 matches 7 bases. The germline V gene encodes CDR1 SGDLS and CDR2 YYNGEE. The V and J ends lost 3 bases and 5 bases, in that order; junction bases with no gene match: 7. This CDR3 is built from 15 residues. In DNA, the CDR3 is TGTGCCAGCAGCGCGCGACAGGGTGGAACCGGGGAGCTGTTTTTT. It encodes CASSARQGGTGELFF.

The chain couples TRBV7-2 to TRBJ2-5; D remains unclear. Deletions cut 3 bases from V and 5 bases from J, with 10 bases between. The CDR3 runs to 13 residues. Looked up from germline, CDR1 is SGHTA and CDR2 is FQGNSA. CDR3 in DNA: TGTGCCAGCAGCTTCACGGGTCGGGAGACCCAGTACTTC. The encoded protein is CASSFTGRETQYF.

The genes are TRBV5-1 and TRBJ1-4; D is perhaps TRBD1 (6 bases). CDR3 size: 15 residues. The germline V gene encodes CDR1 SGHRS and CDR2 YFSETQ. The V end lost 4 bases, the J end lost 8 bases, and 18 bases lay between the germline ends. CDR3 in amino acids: CASSAKTGLGEKLFF. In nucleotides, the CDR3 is TGCGCCAGCAGCGCAAAAACAGGGCTCGGGGAAAAACTGTTTTTT.

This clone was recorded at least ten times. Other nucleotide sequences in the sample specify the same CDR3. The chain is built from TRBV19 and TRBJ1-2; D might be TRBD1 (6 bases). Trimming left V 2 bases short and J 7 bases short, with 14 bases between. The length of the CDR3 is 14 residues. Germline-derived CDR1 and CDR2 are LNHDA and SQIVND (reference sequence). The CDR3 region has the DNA TGTGCCAGTAGTATACTGTCACAGGGTAGTGGCTACACCTTC. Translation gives CASSILSQGSGYTF.

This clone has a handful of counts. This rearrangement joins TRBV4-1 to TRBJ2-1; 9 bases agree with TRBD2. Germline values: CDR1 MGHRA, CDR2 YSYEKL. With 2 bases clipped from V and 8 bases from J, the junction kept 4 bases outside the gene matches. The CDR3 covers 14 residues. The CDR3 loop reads CASSQQRGDDEQFF. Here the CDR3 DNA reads TGCGCCAGCAGCCAACAGCGGGGGGACGATGAGCAGTTCTTC.

CDR3 DNA: TGTGCCACCACTCGGACGCCATGGGGAGATACGCAGTATTTT. Its protein is CATTRTPWGDTQYF. The J gene is TRBJ2-3, the V gene TRBV19; no reliable D call. CDR1 is LNHDA and CDR2 is SQIVND in the germline V gene (reference sequence). V gave up 10 bases and J gave up 5 bases, with 19 bases separating them. This CDR3 comprises 14 residues.

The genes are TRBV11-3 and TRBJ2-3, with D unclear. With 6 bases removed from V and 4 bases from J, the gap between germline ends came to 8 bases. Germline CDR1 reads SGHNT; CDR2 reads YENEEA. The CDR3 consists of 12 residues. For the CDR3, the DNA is TGTGCCAGCAGTAATCCCTCAGATACGCAGTATTTT. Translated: CASSNPSDTQYF.

CDR3 sequence reads: CASSLGVQRSNEQFF. Here the CDR3 DNA reads TGTGCCAGCAGCTTAGGGGTCCAGCGGAGTAATGAGCAGTTCTTC. The rearrangement uses TRBV7-2 and TRBJ2-1; possibly TRBD2 for D (5 bases). CDR1 is SGHTA, CDR2 FQGNSA, per germline. The CDR3 loop spans 15 amino acids. V lost 1 base, J lost 7 bases, and 14 bases lay in between.

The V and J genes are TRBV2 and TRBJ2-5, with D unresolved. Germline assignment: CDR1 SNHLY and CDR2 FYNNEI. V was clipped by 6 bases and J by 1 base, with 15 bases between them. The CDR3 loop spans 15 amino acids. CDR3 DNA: TGTGCCAGCAGGGCGACCCCGATCTTCCAAGAGACCCAGTACTTC. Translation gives CASRATPIFQETQYF.

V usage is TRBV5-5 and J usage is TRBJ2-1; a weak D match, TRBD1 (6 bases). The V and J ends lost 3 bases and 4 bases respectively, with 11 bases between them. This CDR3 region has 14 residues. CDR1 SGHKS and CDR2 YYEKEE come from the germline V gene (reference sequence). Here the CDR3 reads CASSYRVEYNEQFF. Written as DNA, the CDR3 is TGTGCCAGCAGCTACAGGGTAGAATACAATGAGCAGTTCTTC. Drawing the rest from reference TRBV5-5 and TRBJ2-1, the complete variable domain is DAGVTQSPTHLIKTRGQQVTLRCSPISGHKSVSWYQQVLGQGPQFIFQYYEKEERGRGNFPDRFSARQFPNYSSELNVNALLLGDSALYLCASSYRVEYNEQFFGPGTRLTVL.

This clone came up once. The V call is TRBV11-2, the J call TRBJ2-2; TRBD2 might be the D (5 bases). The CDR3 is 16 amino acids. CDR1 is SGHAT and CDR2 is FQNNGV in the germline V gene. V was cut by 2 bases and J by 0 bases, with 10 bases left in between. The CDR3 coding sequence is TGTGCCAGCAGCTTAAACAGCGGCGCGAACACCGGGGAGCTGTTTTTT. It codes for CASSLNSGANTGELFF.

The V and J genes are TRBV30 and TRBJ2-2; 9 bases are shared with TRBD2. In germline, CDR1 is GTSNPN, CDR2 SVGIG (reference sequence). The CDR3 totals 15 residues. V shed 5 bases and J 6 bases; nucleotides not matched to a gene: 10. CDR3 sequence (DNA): TGTGCCTGGTACTGGCGCGGGAGGGCTCCCGGGGAGCTGTTTTTT. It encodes CAWYWRGRAPGELFF.

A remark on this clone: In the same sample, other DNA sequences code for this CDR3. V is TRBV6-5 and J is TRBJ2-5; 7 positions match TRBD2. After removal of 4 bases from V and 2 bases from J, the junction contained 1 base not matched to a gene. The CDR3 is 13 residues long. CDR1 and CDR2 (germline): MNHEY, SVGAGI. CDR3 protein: CASSWTSQETQYF. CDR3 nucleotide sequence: TGTGCCAGCAGTTGGACTAGTCAAGAGACCCAGTACTTC.

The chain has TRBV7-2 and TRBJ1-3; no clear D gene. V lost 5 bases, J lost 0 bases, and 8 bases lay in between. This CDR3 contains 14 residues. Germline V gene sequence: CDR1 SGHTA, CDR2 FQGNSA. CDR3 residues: CASSPIYSGNTIYF. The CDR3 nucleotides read TGTGCCAGCAGCCCGATTTACTCTGGAAACACCATATATTTT.

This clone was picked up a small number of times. The DNA for the CDR3 is TGTGCCAGCAGCGACAGGACTAGCGGGAGAAAGGGATTCACAGATACGCAGTATTTT. Protein: CASSDRTSGRKGFTDTQYF. The J gene is TRBJ2-3, the V gene TRBV5-4, with 13 nucleotides matching TRBD2. The CDR3 spans 19 residues. J lost 2 bases, V lost 4 bases, and 13 bases had no gene match. Germline V gene lookup returns CDR1 SGHNT and CDR2 YYREEE (reference sequence).

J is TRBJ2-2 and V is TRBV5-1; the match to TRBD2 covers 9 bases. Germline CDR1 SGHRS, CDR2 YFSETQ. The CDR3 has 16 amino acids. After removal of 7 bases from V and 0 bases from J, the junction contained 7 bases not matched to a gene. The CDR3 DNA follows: TGCGCCAGCCGCGAAGGACTAGCGTCGAACACCGGGGAGCTGTTTTTT. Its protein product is CASREGLASNTGELFF.